This is a list of T cell receptor beta chains from one sample in a study of blood T cell repertoires in COVID-19. Libraries were prepared by immunoSEQ multiplex PCR; TCRdb keeps only in-frame clonotypes and omits some of them. This table has 230,000 or so clones, roughly 87% appearing once. Sequencing used peripheral blood. All receptors come from a woman aged 40 to 50 who had recovered from COVID-19. Both conserved end residues are part of each CDR3. D genes are given only for firm matches. Size is omitted from some rows. Given values are once, few, many or a class for expanded clones.

J	D	length	V	size	CDR3	DNA
TRBJ2-1	TRBD2	16	TRBV19	.	CASKVGGLAGDGEQFF	TGTGCCAGTAAAGTCGGAGGGCTAGCGGGAGATGGTGAGCAGTTCTTC
TRBJ2-3	TRBD2	14	TRBV5-1	.	CASSRAGSTDTQYF	TGCGCCAGCAGCCGAGCGGGATCAACAGATACGCAGTATTTT
TRBJ2-1	TRBD1	12	TRBV12-3/TRBV12-4	once	CASQGAINEQFF	TGTGCCAGCCAGGGGGCCATAAATGAGCAGTTCTTC
TRBJ2-5	TRBD2	16	TRBV3-1/TRBV3-2	.	CASSHGLAGGRETQYF	TGTGCCAGCAGCCATGGGTTAGCGGGGGGGCGAGAGACCCAGTACTTC
TRBJ1-2	TRBD1	16	TRBV27	once	CASRSRPGQENYGYTF	TGTGCCAGCAGAAGTAGACCGGGACAGGAAAACTATGGCTACACCTTC
TRBJ1-5	TRBD1	15	TRBV7-9	.	CASSSGTGVRQPQHF	TGTGCCAGCAGCTCCGGGACAGGGGTTCGTCAGCCCCAGCATTTT
TRBJ2-1	.	13	TRBV9	.	CASSVGGQWEQFF	TGTGCCAGCAGCGTAGGGGGGCAATGGGAGCAGTTCTTC
TRBJ2-2	TRBD2	14	TRBV29-1	.	CSGGLAGGVGELFF	TGCAGCGGGGGACTAGCGGGAGGTGTTGGGGAGCTGTTTTTT
TRBJ2-1	TRBD2	16	TRBV5-1	.	CASSYLTSGVYNEQFF	TGCGCCAGCAGCTACCTGACTAGCGGAGTTTACAATGAGCAGTTCTTC
TRBJ2-4	.	13	TRBV11-2	.	CASSLDLNNIQYF	TGTGCCAGCAGCTTAGATCTTAATAACATTCAGTACTTC
TRBJ2-7	.	13	TRBV4-1	once	CASSQEGGYEQYF	TGCGCCAGCAGCCAAGAAGGGGGTTACGAGCAGTACTTC
TRBJ1-2	TRBD1	16	TRBV7-2	.	CASSDSPPGTAYGYTF	TGTGCCAGCAGCGATAGCCCGCCCGGGACAGCCTATGGCTACACCTTC
TRBJ1-2	.	14	TRBV4-1	.	CASSQDRVNYGYTF	TGCGCCAGCAGCCAAGATCGAGTAAACTATGGCTACACCTTC
TRBJ1-1	TRBD1	13	TRBV7-3	.	CASSLYRGSEAFF	TGTGCCAGCAGCTTATACAGGGGCTCTGAAGCTTTCTTT
TRBJ1-5	TRBD1	17	TRBV19	.	CASSSGQGRKSNQPQHF	TGTGCCAGTAGTTCCGGACAGGGGCGGAAGAGCAATCAGCCCCAGCATTTT
TRBJ2-2	TRBD2	22	TRBV23-1	once	CASSQSRTSGEPPGNESGELFF	TGCGCCAGCAGTCAATCGAGGACTAGCGGGGAGCCCCCGGGAAACGAAAGCGGGGAGCTGTTTTTT
TRBJ2-7	TRBD2	15	TRBV7-9	few	CASSSELAGPFEQYF	TGTGCCAGCAGCTCAGAACTAGCGGGGCCCTTCGAGCAGTACTTC
TRBJ2-3	.	16	TRBV7-9	.	CASSLARSGSTDTQYF	TGTGCCAGCAGCTTAGCTCGAAGCGGGAGCACAGATACGCAGTATTTT
TRBJ1-1	.	15	TRBV5-1	once	CASSLGGVVNTEAFF	TGCGCCAGCAGCTTAGGGGGGGTCGTGAACACTGAAGCTTTCTTT
TRBJ2-6	.	13	TRBV18	.	CASLERLGNVLTF	TGTGCCAGTTTAGAGAGGTTAGGCAACGTCCTGACTTTC
TRBJ2-1	TRBD1	15	TRBV24-1	.	CATSDGQGFNNEQFF	TGTGCCACCAGTGATGGACAGGGATTCAACAATGAGCAGTTCTTC
TRBJ2-4	TRBD1	12	TRBV29-1	.	CSVAGTGVYLYF	TGCAGCGTTGCCGGGACAGGAGTTTACCTGTACTTC
TRBJ1-1	.	14	TRBV3-1/TRBV3-2	.	CASSQGTLNTEAFF	TGTGCCAGCAGCCAAGGGACTTTGAACACTGAAGCTTTCTTT
TRBJ1-4	.	15	TRBV7-9	.	CASSPGGRVGEKLFF	TGTGCCAGCAGCCCGGGTGGCAGGGTTGGGGAAAAACTGTTTTTT
TRBJ2-7	.	11	TRBV5-6	.	CASSTGVEQYF	TGTGCCAGCAGCACGGGGGTGGAGCAGTACTTC
TRBJ2-3	TRBD1	15	TRBV2	.	CASSSNGQGADTQYF	TGTGCCAGCAGTTCCAACGGACAGGGGGCCGATACGCAGTATTTT
TRBJ1-4	.	14	TRBV5-1	.	CASSPVQGGEKLFF	TGCGCCAGCAGCCCGGTACAGGGCGGGGAAAAACTGTTTTTT
TRBJ2-1	.	16	TRBV2	.	CASSELSGASYNEQFF	TGTGCCAGCAGTGAACTTTCAGGGGCCTCCTACAATGAGCAGTTCTTC
TRBJ1-6	TRBD1	13	TRBV7-2	.	CASSPGQGGTLHF	TGTGCCAGCAGCCCAGGACAGGGAGGGACCCTCCACTTT
TRBJ1-1	TRBD1	15	TRBV10-2	.	CASSGADRVNVAAFF	TGCGCCAGCAGCGGTGCGGACAGGGTGAACGTCGCGGCTTTCTTT
TRBJ2-2	.	15	TRBV12-1	.	CASSPDREDTGELFF	TGTGCCAGCAGTCCGGACAGGGAGGACACCGGGGAGCTGTTTTTT
TRBJ1-3	.	14	TRBV5-4	.	CASSLAGVGNTIYF	TGTGCCAGCAGCTTGGCCGGGGTAGGAAACACCATATATTTT
TRBJ1-6	.	14	TRBV30	few	CAWSLAGDHSPLHF	TGTGCCTGGAGTTTAGCAGGGGATCATTCACCCCTCCACTTT
TRBJ2-3	TRBD2	15	TRBV24-1	.	CATSDLAGEVDTQYF	TGTGCCACCAGTGACCTAGCGGGAGAGGTAGATACGCAGTATTTT
TRBJ2-5	TRBD1	17	TRBV18	once	CASSPPSRTGGQETQYF	TGTGCCAGCTCACCACCGTCGAGGACAGGGGGGCAGGAGACCCAGTACTTC
TRBJ2-1	TRBD2	14	TRBV5-1	.	CASSPLAVRGEQFF	TGCGCCAGCAGCCCACTAGCGGTTCGAGGTGAGCAGTTCTTC
TRBJ2-1	.	14	TRBV14	.	CASSPSGGGNEQFF	TGTGCCAGCAGCCCATCGGGTGGCGGCAATGAGCAGTTCTTC
TRBJ1-3	.	15	TRBV10-3	.	CAISGQFPSGNTIYF	TGTGCCATCAGTGGACAGTTCCCCTCTGGAAACACCATATATTTT
TRBJ1-4	.	14	TRBV5-4	.	CASSSLGREGKLFF	TGTGCCAGCAGCTCCCTGGGGCGGGAGGGAAAACTGTTTTTT
TRBJ1-2	TRBD1	14	TRBV4-1	.	CASSQAGTGYGYTF	TGCGCCAGCAGCCAAGCCGGGACAGGGTATGGCTACACCTTC
TRBJ2-7	.	13	TRBV6-5	.	CASSLGSSYEQYF	TGTGCCAGCAGTTTGGGGAGCTCCTACGAGCAGTACTTC
TRBJ1-3	.	15	TRBV11-2	.	CASSFGGTSGNTIYF	TGTGCCAGCAGCTTCGGGGGGACCTCTGGAAACACCATATATTTT
TRBJ1-1	.	13	TRBV2	many	CANSQQGTGEAFF	TGTGCCAACAGTCAACAGGGCACGGGTGAAGCTTTCTTT
TRBJ2-5	.	13	TRBV11-1	.	CASYGQGSETQYF	TGTGCCAGCTACGGGCAGGGCAGCGAGACCCAGTACTTC
TRBJ2-5	TRBD2	16	TRBV19	.	CASSIVLAGDQETQYF	TGTGCCAGTAGTATAGTCCTAGCGGGTGACCAAGAGACCCAGTACTTC
TRBJ1-2	.	12	TRBV2	.	CASSAGEYGYTF	TGTGCCAGCAGTGCCGGTGAATATGGCTACACCTTC
TRBJ2-2	.	15	TRBV9	.	CASSVGGPSTGELFF	TGTGCCAGCAGCGTAGGGGGCCCGTCCACCGGGGAGCTGTTTTTT
TRBJ2-2	TRBD1	15	TRBV7-9	.	CASSLQGAHTGELFF	TGTGCCAGCAGCTTACAGGGGGCCCACACCGGGGAGCTGTTTTTT